What follows are 2 T cell receptor beta chains derived from one specimen sequenced in a study of identical twins. A single record per CDR3 protein comes from TCRdb applying MiXCR to the 5' RACE reads. This sample has 310,000 or so distinct CDR3 sequences, with approximately 8.5% found just once. These same records also appear under a second study, on yellow fever vaccine responses in identical twins.

Sequences were obtained from memory (CD45RO+) T cells sorted from blood. The receptors originated from a woman younger than 35 in good health.

This clonotype was seen at least ten times. This sequence joins TRBV2 and TRBJ1-1; unclear D gene. There are 14 residues in the CDR3. The ends were cut back, 1 base at V and 0 bases at J, with 6 bases in the middle. Per germline, CDR1 SNHLY and CDR2 FYNNEI. The CDR3 loop reads CASSEGLMNTEAFF. In DNA, the CDR3 is TGTGCCAGCAGTGAAGGACTGATGAACACTGAAGCTTTCTTT.

The chain combines TRBV7-9 with TRBJ2-3; TRBD2 agrees at 8 bases. The CDR3 length is 16 residues. Germline CDR1 reads SEHNR; CDR2 reads FQNEAQ (reference sequence). The ends lost 4 bases at V and 4 bases at J; junction bases unmatched: 10. The CDR3 region is CASSSKPGGKADTQYF. CDR3 coding DNA: TGTGCCAGCAGCTCCAAACCGGGAGGGAAAGCAGATACGCAGTATTTT.